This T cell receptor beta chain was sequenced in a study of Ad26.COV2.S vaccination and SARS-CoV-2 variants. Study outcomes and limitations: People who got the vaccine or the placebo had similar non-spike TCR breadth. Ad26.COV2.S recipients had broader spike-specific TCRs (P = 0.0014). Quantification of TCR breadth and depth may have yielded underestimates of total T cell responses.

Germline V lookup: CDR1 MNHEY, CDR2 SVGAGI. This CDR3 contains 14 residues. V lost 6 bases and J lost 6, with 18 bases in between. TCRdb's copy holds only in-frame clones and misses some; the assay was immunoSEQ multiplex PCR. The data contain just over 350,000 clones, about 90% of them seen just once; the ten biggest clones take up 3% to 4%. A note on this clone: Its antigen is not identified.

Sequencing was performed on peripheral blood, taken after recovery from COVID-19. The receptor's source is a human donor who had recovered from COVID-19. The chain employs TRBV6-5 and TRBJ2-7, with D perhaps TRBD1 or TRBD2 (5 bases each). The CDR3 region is CASSTTGYGTEQYF. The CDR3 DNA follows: TGTGCCAGCAGCACAACGGGGTACGGGACCGAGCAGTACTTC.